Below, 4 T cell receptor beta chains from the same sample are listed, as sequenced in a study of Ad26.COV2.S vaccination and SARS-CoV-2 variants. Treatment denoted: around 19 received Ad26.COV2.S at low or high dose, single or two shots; 5 received placebo; per-sample allocation not given. Sampling was done on day 63 after the first vaccine or placebo injection. Assay: immunoSEQ multiplex PCR; the TCRdb copy retains only in-frame clones and omits some. Of 380,000 or so clones in the sample, around 82% were seen once. The starting material was peripheral blood, obtained in a trial of Ad26.COV2.S vaccine versus placebo. The receptors stem from a person aged 18-65 years who received the Ad26.COV2.S COVID-19 vaccine or a placebo.

The rearrangement links TRBV18 to TRBJ2-1, with D possibly TRBD2 on 5 matching bases. Germline V gives CDR1 KGHSH, CDR2 LQKENI. The CDR3 runs 15 residues. Trimming took 3 bases from V and 4 from J, leaving 13 bases between them. This CDR3 is CASSPLRASYNEQFF. For the CDR3, the DNA is TGTGCCAGCTCACCTTTGCGGGCCTCTTACAATGAGCAGTTCTTC. Full variable domain (remainder filled in from reference TRBV18 and TRBJ2-1): NAGVMQNPRHLVRRRGQEARLRCSPMKGHSHVYWYRQLPEEGLKFMVYLQKENIIDESGMPKERFSAEFPKEGPSILRIQQVVRGDSAAYFCASSPLRASYNEQFFGPGTRLTVL.

This clone appeared once. The chain combines TRBV6-5 with TRBJ1-4; D remains ambiguous. CDR3 length: 13 amino acids. With 5 bases removed from V and 0 bases from J, the gap between germline ends came to 4 bases. Germline-derived CDR1 and CDR2 are MNHEY and SVGAGI. CDR3 DNA: TGTGCCAGCAGTCTATCAACTAATGAAAAACTGTTTTTT. Its translation is CASSLSTNEKLFF.

The CDR3: CATSESSGGTDTQYF. CDR3 nucleotide sequence: TGTGCCACCAGTGAATCTAGCGGGGGCACAGATACGCAGTATTTT. The gene calls are TRBV24-1 and TRBJ2-3; TRBD2 aligns across 9 bases. V lost 4 bases, J lost 1 base, and 2 bases stayed unmatched. Per the germline V gene, CDR1 is KGHDR and CDR2 is SFDVKD. The CDR3 is made up of 15 amino acids.

The chain employs TRBV18 and TRBJ1-4, with D possibly TRBD1 on 6 matching bases. The ends were cut back, 3 bases at V and 0 bases at J, with 8 bases in the middle. In germline, CDR1 is KGHSH, CDR2 LQKENI. The CDR3 totals 15 residues. The CDR3 DNA sequence: TGTGCCAGCTCACCTACAGGGACAACTAATGAAAAACTGTTTTTT. Translating gives CASSPTGTTNEKLFF.